This T cell receptor beta chain was found in a study of T-cell reconstitution after alpha-beta-depleted transplantation in children. Findings and caveats of the study: Several hundred expanded graft clones reportedly gave rise to the alpha-beta T cells present about two months after transplant. After transplant, high TCRbeta diversity at day 60 in some patients arose from surviving recipient T cells and thymic progenitors. When one year had passed after transplant, most T-cell counts and diversity came from newly produced T cells.

V shed 6 bases and J 8 bases; nucleotides not matched to a gene: 9. CDR3 length equals 14 residues. Germline V gives CDR1 DFQATT, CDR2 SNEGSKA (reference sequence). This clonotype was counted ten times or more. What it recognizes is unknown. TCRbeta library preparation incorporated unique molecular identifiers. TCRdb called the PCR reads again in MiXCR, with one record for every CDR3 protein. The sample holds roughly 120,000 distinct CDR3 sequences, around 23% seen once. The sequence came from a male patient aged 2-15 years who had a stem cell transplant for chronic granulomatous disease, so the T cells may come from the graft donor. The material was PBMCs, mostly from graft donor cells, obtained 180 days after TCRalphabeta/CD19-depleted stem cell transplant. The rearrangement uses TRBV20-1 and TRBJ2-1; 11 bases are shared with TRBD1. CDR3 in amino acids: CSAMDGQGAYEQFF. The CDR3 DNA follows: TGCAGTGCCATGGACGGACAGGGGGCGTATGAGCAGTTCTTC.